The 12 T cell receptor beta chains reported below all come from one sample, sequenced in a study of blood T cell repertoires in COVID-19 (TCRdb year 2020). Library method: the immunoSEQ multiplex PCR assay. Drawn from immuneACCESS, this table holds only the in-frame rearrangements with V and J called that TCRdb kept. Clones are partly lost; checked studies trace under half to an unresolved V gene and leave the rest unexplained. The sample contains 50,000 or so clones, around 85% of them found a single time. Together, the top ten hold roughly 4.7% of the sample. The sample taken for sequencing was peripheral blood. The receptors here all came from a man aged 40-49 years with active COVID-19.

The chain is built from TRBV7-2 and TRBJ2-7; D perhaps matches TRBD1 (5 bases). CDR3 length equals 13 residues. Germline CDR1 and CDR2: SGHTA and FQGNSA. Trimming stripped 5 bases from V and 12 bases from J, with 20 bases between. The CDR3: CASSANTGTKGYF. CDR3 bases: TGTGCCAGCAGCGCCAACACAGGAACCAAGGGGTACTTC.

In nucleotides, the CDR3 is TGTGCCAGCAGCCAAAGGACTAGCGGAACCTACGAGCAGTACTTC. This sequence encodes CASSQRTSGTYEQYF. V gene TRBV14 combines with J gene TRBJ2-7; 10 nucleotides align to TRBD2. This CDR3 comprises 15 residues. Germline CDR1 reads SGHDN; CDR2 reads FVKESK. The trim removed 2 bases at V and 2 bases at J, leaving 3 bases unmatched.

V usage is TRBV7-3 and J usage is TRBJ2-1, with 10 positions matching TRBD2. This CDR3 contains 16 residues. Per germline, CDR1 SGHTA and CDR2 FQGTGA. V shed 0 bases and J 10 bases; nucleotides not matched to a gene: 9. This CDR3 is CASSLTASSGRDEQFF. CDR3 in DNA: TGTGCCAGCAGCTTAACGGCGTCTAGCGGGAGAGACGAGCAGTTCTTC.

This chain joins TRBV6-5 and TRBJ2-7; TRBD1 agrees at 8 bases. With 6 bases clipped from V and 2 bases from J, the junction kept 6 bases outside the gene matches. Germline loops: CDR1 MNHEY, CDR2 SVGAGI. The CDR3 consists of 14 residues. The CDR3 here is CASRRDRTTYEQYF. The CDR3, as DNA: TGTGCCAGCAGGAGGGACAGGACCACCTACGAGCAGTACTTC.

The J gene is TRBJ2-7, the V gene TRBV3-1 (or the pseudogene TRBV3-2); a possible D gene is TRBD2 (5 bases). The CDR3 totals 13 residues. Trimming left V 3 bases short and J 12 bases short, with 18 bases between. Germline CDR1 and CDR2: LGHDT and YNNKEL (reference sequence). The CDR3 nucleotides read TGTGCCAGCAGCCATCTAGGAGGCCCTGGCGCGTACTTC. It is translated as CASSHLGGPGAYF.

In this sample, this clone turned up once. This CDR3 reads CASSSRGAGGTDTQYF. CDR3 in DNA: TGTGCCAGCAGCTCCCGGGGGGCCGGCGGCACAGATACGCAGTATTTT. The genes are TRBV11-2 and TRBJ2-3, with D possibly matching TRBD2 (7 bases). Germline loops: CDR1 SGHAT, CDR2 FQNNGV. The CDR3 covers 16 residues. With 4 bases removed from V and 1 base from J, the gap between germline ends came to 15 bases.

The gene calls are TRBV19 and TRBJ2-7; D is undetermined. V was clipped by 3 bases and J by 0 bases, with 12 bases between them. The CDR3 consists of 15 residues. From germline, CDR1 is LNHDA and CDR2 SQIVND (reference sequence). In DNA, the CDR3 is TGTGCCAGTAGTATTTCGACTTCTAGCTCCTACGAGCAGTACTTC. Encoded protein: CASSISTSSSYEQYF. The variable domain in full, completed from reference TRBV19 and TRBJ2-7, reads DGGITQSPKYLFRKEGQNVTLSCEQNLNHDAMYWYRQDPGQGLRLIYYSQIVNDFQKGDIAEGYSVSREKKESFPLTVTSAQKNPTAFYLCASSISTSSSYEQYFGPGTRLTVT.

The rearrangement uses TRBV7-9 and TRBJ2-7; a weak D match, TRBD2 (5 bases). The CDR3 sequence is 14 residues long. Germline V CDR1 and CDR2: SEHNR, FQNEAQ (reference sequence). The V end was cut by 4 bases, the J end by 5 bases, with 15 bases between. The CDR3 is CASSSRRKLHEQYF. The CDR3 coding sequence is TGTGCCAGCAGCTCCCGGAGGAAGCTGCACGAGCAGTACTTC.

This rearrangement joins TRBV9 to TRBJ1-6, with TRBD1 matching 7 bases. Germline V CDR1 and CDR2: SGDLS, YYNGEE. The J segment lost 7 bases and the V segment lost 0 bases, leaving 4 bases of the junction unmatched. The CDR3 is made up of 15 amino acids. CDR3 in amino acids: CASSVDQGDNSPLHF. DNA of the CDR3: TGTGCCAGCAGCGTAGACCAGGGGGACAATTCACCCCTCCACTTT.

J is TRBJ2-5 and V is TRBV5-1; 11 bases are shared with TRBD2. The V gene's germline CDR1 is SGHRS and CDR2 YFSETQ. Unmatched junction bases numbered 11, after V lost 2 bases and J lost 5 bases. This CDR3 comprises 17 residues. CDR3 DNA: TGCGCCAGCAGCTTTCAACTAGCGGGAGTGGCGGGGGAGACCCAGTACTTC. This codes for CASSFQLAGVAGETQYF.

The chain combines TRBV5-1 with TRBJ1-1; no clear D gene. The CDR3 totals 14 residues. Germline values: CDR1 SGHRS, CDR2 YFSETQ. Trimming took 4 bases from V and 1 from J, leaving 11 bases between them. CDR3 nucleotides: TGCGCCAGCAGCGGGCTACAGAGGAACACTGAAGCTTTCTTT. Amino acids: CASSGLQRNTEAFF.

Comment on this clone: Distinct nucleotide sequences in the sample also encode this CDR3. This chain links TRBV5-1 with TRBJ2-2, with 11 bases that match TRBD1. V was pared by 4 bases and J by 7 bases, with 12 bases of the junction left unmatched. CDR1 is SGHRS and CDR2 is YFSETQ in the germline V gene. This CDR3 is 17 amino acids long. This chain's CDR3 is CASSNNVRDRGDGELFF. The DNA of the CDR3 is TGCGCCAGCAGCAATAACGTGCGGGACAGGGGGGACGGGGAGCTGTTTTTT.